The 16 T cell receptor beta chains below come from one sample, sequenced in a study of early T cells in non-severe SARS-CoV-2 infection. TCRdb passed the 5' RACE reads through MiXCR, listing each CDR3 protein once. The sample holds about 90,000 distinct CDR3 sequences, around 12% seen once. Sequenced material: whole blood, taken at baseline. These receptors all stem from an adult who was a healthcare worker with PCR-confirmed SARS-CoV-2 infection or an uninfected control (not recorded which).

In its sample, this clonotype was seen a few times. CDR3 region: CASSPLNFGTDTQYF. CDR3 bases: TGTGCCAGCAGCCCCTTAAATTTCGGAACAGATACGCAGTATTTT. V and J are TRBV9 and TRBJ2-3; D gene unclear. Deletions cut 4 bases from V and 3 bases from J, with 15 bases between. The germline gives CDR1 SGDLS, CDR2 YYNGEE. This CDR3 contains 15 residues.

V and J are TRBV10-2 and TRBJ2-7, with unresolved D. Germline CDR1 and CDR2: WSHSY and SAAADI. V gave up 3 bases and J gave up 0 bases, with 9 bases separating them. The CDR3 length is 14 residues. Here the CDR3 reads CASSDLRSSYEQYF. CDR3 DNA: TGCGCCAGCAGTGACCTTAGGAGCTCCTACGAGCAGTACTTC.

The chain uses TRBV6-5 and TRBJ1-2, with a weak D call TRBD1 (6 bases). Germline loops: CDR1 MNHEY, CDR2 SVGAGI. Trimming removed 4 bases from V and 10 bases from J, with 16 bases in between. The CDR3 runs to 13 residues. CDR3 nucleotide sequence: TGTGCCAGCAGTTTGACCCGGACAGCGCCCTACACCTTC. Translation gives CASSLTRTAPYTF.

In this sample, this clonotype turned up a few times. The chain links TRBV29-1 to TRBJ2-3; D remains unclear. This CDR3 comprises 13 residues. With 2 bases removed from V and 4 bases from J, the gap between germline ends came to 10 bases. The germline V gene encodes CDR1 SQVTM and CDR2 ANQGSEA. Written as DNA, the CDR3 is TGCAGCGTTGAACCCTCCGGCTCAGATACGCAGTATTTT. Translating gives CSVEPSGSDTQYF.

This clonotype was seen a few times. As DNA, the CDR3 is TGTGCCACCAGTGATTGGGGGGGCTCCTACGAGCAGTACTTC. This codes for CATSDWGGSYEQYF. J is TRBJ2-7 and V is TRBV24-1, with 7 positions matching TRBD2. Germline assignment: CDR1 KGHDR and CDR2 SFDVKD. V shed 2 bases, J shed 0 bases, and the junction held 0 bases outside the gene matches. This CDR3 spans 14 amino acids.

The CDR3 loop is CASSPSSREQYF. The DNA for the CDR3 is TGTGCCAGCAGCCCCAGTAGTAGGGAGCAGTACTTC. The chain has TRBV11-2 and TRBJ2-7; D gene ambiguous. CDR1 and CDR2 (germline): SGHAT, FQNNGV. This CDR3 spans 12 amino acids. Deletions cut 5 bases from V and 7 bases from J, with 12 bases between.

This clonotype appeared many times. J is TRBJ1-1 and V is TRBV7-6; no firm D call. V was cut by 1 base and J by 3 bases, with 9 bases left in between. The germline V gene encodes CDR1 SGHVS and CDR2 FNYEAQ. The CDR3 consists of 14 residues. The CDR3 region is CASSLDGVDTEAFF. The CDR3 nucleotides read TGTGCCAGCAGCTTAGATGGGGTCGACACTGAAGCTTTCTTT.

This clonotype was seen a few times. This sequence joins TRBV7-2 and TRBJ2-5; D unresolved. Trimming took 1 base from V and 2 from J, leaving 8 bases between them. The CDR3 length is 14 residues. Germline V CDR1 and CDR2: SGHTA, FQGNSA. The CDR3 spells CASSLVGGQETQYF. CDR3 DNA: TGTGCCAGCAGCTTAGTTGGCGGACAAGAGACCCAGTACTTC. Supplemented by reference TRBV7-2 and TRBJ2-5, the full variable domain reads GAGVSQSPSNKVTEKGKDVELRCDPISGHTALYWYRQSLGQGLEFLIYFQGNSAPDKSGLPSDRFSAERTGGSVSTLTIQRTQQEDSAVYLCASSLVGGQETQYFGPGTRLLVL.

This clonotype came up many times. The V gene is TRBV7-6, the J gene TRBJ2-3, with D possibly TRBD1 on 5 matching bases. Trimming took off 1 base at V and 2 bases at J, with 16 bases between the two ends. Germline CDR1 is SGHVS and CDR2 is FNYEAQ. The CDR3 sequence is 17 residues long. In DNA, the CDR3 is TGTGCCAGCAGCTTAGTACCCGCTGGGGCCGTCACAGATACGCAGTATTTT. Protein: CASSLVPAGAVTDTQYF.

The table lists this clonotype with a few counts. The gene calls are TRBV11-2 and TRBJ2-1; the match to TRBD2 covers 8 bases. The trim removed 5 bases at V and 5 bases at J, leaving 5 bases unmatched. CDR3 length: 14 amino acids. The germline V gene has CDR1 SGHAT and CDR2 FQNNGV. CDR3: CASSPVLADNEQFF. The CDR3 DNA reads as TGTGCCAGCAGCCCCGTACTAGCGGACAATGAGCAGTTCTTC.

This clonotype was seen only a few times. The J gene is TRBJ1-2, the V gene TRBV14; the match to TRBD1 covers 10 bases. This CDR3 comprises 16 residues. The V gene end was trimmed by 5 bases and the J gene end by 4 bases; junction bases not matched to a gene: 10. CDR1 and CDR2 (germline): SGHDN, FVKESK. DNA for the CDR3: TGTGCCAGCAGCAACCGGCAGGGGACAGGGGTCTATGGCTACACCTTC. Encoded protein: CASSNRQGTGVYGYTF.

This clonotype was counted between two and nine times. The chain uses TRBV11-2 and TRBJ2-5; D possibly corresponds to TRBD1 (5 bases). The V gene lost 4 bases and the J gene lost 5 bases, with 20 bases spanning the gap. This CDR3 has 16 residues. Germline V gene lookup returns CDR1 SGHAT and CDR2 FQNNGV. In DNA, the CDR3 is TGTGCCAGCAGCTCCCTGACGGACCCAAAGGGGGAGACCCAGTACTTC. Amino acids: CASSSLTDPKGETQYF.

This chain links TRBV5-1 with TRBJ2-2, with TRBD1 as a possible D gene (5 bases). The CDR3 loop spans 15 amino acids. Trimming removed 5 bases at V and 0 bases at J, with 11 bases between. Germline V lookup: CDR1 SGHRS, CDR2 YFSETQ. The CDR3 loop is CASRPGHPNTGELFF. The CDR3 region has the DNA TGCGCCAGCAGGCCCGGACACCCGAACACCGGGGAGCTGTTTTTT.

J is TRBJ2-1 and V is TRBV3-1; either TRBD1 or TRBD2 may fit D (5 bases each). The germline gives CDR1 LGHDT, CDR2 YNNKEL (reference sequence). V lost 1 base to trimming and J lost 1 base, with 14 bases between them. This CDR3 region has 17 residues. The CDR3 region is CASSQVSGGRSYNEQFF. The CDR3 DNA is TGTGCCAGCAGCCAAGTCTCTGGGGGAAGGTCCTACAATGAGCAGTTCTTC.

This clonotype was picked up a small number of times. V and J are TRBV27 and TRBJ2-5; D possibly corresponds to TRBD1 (6 bases). Trimming left V 0 bases short and J 6 bases short, with 8 bases between. Germline CDR1 is MNHEY and CDR2 is SMNVEV (reference sequence). The CDR3 has 13 amino acids. CDR3 DNA sequence: TGTGCCAGCAGTTTATCGGGGGCAAAGACCCAGTACTTC. Its translation is CASSLSGAKTQYF.

This clonotype was counted between two and nine times. The J gene is TRBJ2-5, the V gene TRBV9; D might be TRBD1 (6 bases). V was clipped by 3 bases and J by 4 bases, with 10 bases between them. Germline V CDR1 and CDR2: SGDLS, YYNGEE. The CDR3 is made up of 13 amino acids. CDR3 bases: TGTGCCAGCAGCGGAACCAGGGGAGAGACCCAGTACTTC. This translates into CASSGTRGETQYF.